Listed below are T cell receptor beta chains from one sample, sequenced in a study of T-cell memory formation after mild COVID-19. In TCRdb, the 5' RACE reads were re-called with MiXCR into one record per CDR3 protein. Here the sample spans fewer than 250,000 distinct CDR3 sequences, more than 9% being singletons. Sequencing used PBMCs or a T cell subset sorted from them (not recorded which). These receptors came from a man between 18 and 35 years old who had mild COVID-19 (a few samples of this study predate the infection). Cell type and time point are not known. CDR3s include the opening cysteine and the closing phenylalanine or tryptophan. The D gene is left open where the match is weak. Clone size, where shown, is once, few, many, or a class for clones that have expanded.

CDR3,DNA,size,J,V,D
CSAPGTGGNEQFF,TGCAGTGCTCCCGGGACAGGGGGCAATGAGCAGTTCTTC,.,TRBJ2-1,TRBV20-1,TRBD1
CASSLVRGSETDTQYF,TGTGCCAGCAGCTTAGTCCGGGGGTCAGAAACAGATACGCAGTATTTT,many,TRBJ2-3,TRBV11-2,.
CASSLGWGRDYGYTF,TGCGCCAGCAGCTTGGGTTGGGGGAGAGACTATGGCTACACCTTC,few,TRBJ1-2,TRBV5-1,.
CASSPRATTLGYTF,TGTGCCAGCAGCCCTAGGGCTACCACATTAGGCTACACCTTC,.,TRBJ1-2,TRBV7-2,.
CASSFGRFYGYTF,TGTGCCAGCAGCTTCGGCCGATTCTATGGCTACACCTTC,many,TRBJ1-2,TRBV7-9,.
CASSLDQQAVFYGYTF,TGTGCCAGCAGCTTAGATCAGCAGGCCGTTTTTTATGGCTACACCTTC,.,TRBJ1-2,TRBV7-2,.
CASSPFGGTGSRSNQPQHF,TGTGCCAGCAGCCCCTTCGGTGGGACAGGAAGCCGAAGCAATCAGCCCCAGCATTTT,few,TRBJ1-5,TRBV7-8,TRBD1
CASSLTGGGVGYTF,TGTGCCAGCAGCTTAACAGGCGGTGGCGTTGGCTACACCTTC,.,TRBJ1-2,TRBV7-6,.
CASSTAGGGNTEAFF,TGTGCCAGCAGCACCGCAGGGGGCGGGAACACTGAAGCTTTCTTT,few,TRBJ1-1,TRBV7-6,TRBD1
CASSLRGHPSAYNTGELFF,TGCGCCAGCAGCTTGAGGGGACATCCTTCCGCATATAACACCGGGGAGCTGTTTTTT,.,TRBJ2-2,TRBV5-1,.
CASSLGRGDNYGYTF,TGTGCCAGCAGCTTGGGCAGGGGGGATAACTATGGCTACACCTTC,.,TRBJ1-2,TRBV5-6,TRBD1
CASRIDFARGARKYGYTF,TGTGCCAGCAGGATTGATTTCGCGAGGGGGGCGAGGAAGTATGGCTACACCTTC,.,TRBJ1-2,TRBV2,.
CASSRGQGYNQPQHF,TGTGCCAGCAGCCGGGGGCAGGGCTACAATCAGCCCCAGCATTTT,few,TRBJ1-5,TRBV7-2,.
CASSFNGDSNQPQHF,TGCGCCAGCAGCTTCAACGGAGATAGCAATCAGCCCCAGCATTTT,few,TRBJ1-5,TRBV5-1,.
CASSPPRETTYNEQFF,TGTGCCAGCTCACCACCCCGGGAAACTACCTACAATGAGCAGTTCTTC,.,TRBJ2-1,TRBV18,.
CASSHGENTGELFF,TGTGCCAGCAGCCACGGGGAGAACACCGGGGAGCTGTTTTTT,.,TRBJ2-2,TRBV3-1,.
CASSITGTRNTEAFF,TGTGCCAGTAGTATTACCGGGACAAGGAACACTGAAGCTTTCTTT,.,TRBJ1-1,TRBV19,.
CASSLDMGQATYGYTF,TGCGCCAGCAGCTTGGATATGGGACAGGCTACCTATGGCTACACCTTC,many,TRBJ1-2,TRBV5-1,TRBD1
CASSAPGGRAPYEQYF,TGTGCCAGCAGTGCGCCGGGGGGGCGAGCCCCCTACGAGCAGTACTTC,.,TRBJ2-7,TRBV12-3/TRBV12-4,TRBD2
CASSPNPGETQYF,TGTGCCAGCAGTCCAAACCCGGGAGAGACCCAGTACTTC,many,TRBJ2-5,TRBV7-7,.
CATSDTLVARINEKLFF,TGTGCCACCAGTGATACCCTCGTGGCCCGAATTAATGAAAAACTGTTTTTT,once,TRBJ1-4,TRBV24-1,.
CASSPRIAGAEETQYF,TGTGCCAGCAGTCCCCGAATTGCGGGGGCAGAAGAGACCCAGTACTTC,few,TRBJ2-5,TRBV27,.
CASSQERLAGGPTGELFF,TGCGCCAGCAGCCAAGAGAGACTAGCGGGGGGGCCGACCGGGGAGCTGTTTTTT,.,TRBJ2-2,TRBV4-3,TRBD2
CASSLWQLDEYGYTF,TGTGCCAGCAGTTTATGGCAGCTCGATGAATATGGCTACACCTTC,.,TRBJ1-2,TRBV12-3/TRBV12-4,.
CASGGSIFQAFF,TGTGCTAGTGGAGGGAGTATATTCCAAGCTTTCTTT,.,TRBJ1-1,TRBV12-5,.
CASSFGPVSSLEQFF,TGTGCCAGCAGCTTTGGGCCCGTCAGCAGCCTCGAGCAGTTCTTC,.,TRBJ2-1,TRBV7-2,.
CASSLAGGVYQPQHF,TGTGCCAGCAGCTTAGCGGGGGGCGTTTATCAGCCCCAGCATTTT,.,TRBJ1-5,TRBV11-2,.
CSVSRSETEAFF,TGCAGCGTTTCCAGGTCCGAAACTGAAGCTTTCTTT,.,TRBJ1-1,TRBV29-1,.
CASSQTAGTAYNEQFF,TGTGCCAGCAGTCAAACGGCCGGGACAGCCTACAATGAGCAGTTCTTC,.,TRBJ2-1,TRBV27,TRBD1
CASGLLRPQGDTGELFF,TGTGCTAGTGGTCTACTCCGTCCCCAGGGGGACACCGGGGAGCTGTTTTTT,.,TRBJ2-2,TRBV12-5,TRBD1
CASSTSDRGGRETQYF,TGTGCCAGCAGCACCTCCGACAGGGGCGGGCGAGAGACCCAGTACTTC,few,TRBJ2-5,TRBV7-6,TRBD1
CASSFGSAEGNTEAFF,TGTGCCAGCAGTTTCGGGTCCGCGGAGGGGAACACTGAAGCTTTCTTT,.,TRBJ1-1,TRBV28,.
CASSHSGGAYNEQFF,TGTGCCAGCAGCCATAGCGGGGGGGCTTACAATGAGCAGTTCTTC,few,TRBJ2-1,TRBV4-2,TRBD2
CASSLWTATNEKLFF,TGTGCCAGCAGCTTATGGACAGCAACTAATGAAAAACTGTTTTTT,.,TRBJ1-4,TRBV7-9,.
CASSWGAIRETQYF,TGCGCCAGCAGCTGGGGGGCCATTAGGGAGACCCAGTACTTC,.,TRBJ2-5,TRBV5-1,.
CASSFMTSTTGELFF,TGCGCCAGCAGCTTCATGACTAGCACCACCGGGGAGCTGTTTTTT,few,TRBJ2-2,TRBV5-1,TRBD2
CATSERRSSYNEQFF,TGTGCCACCAGTGAGCGGAGGAGCTCCTACAATGAGCAGTTCTTC,few,TRBJ2-1,TRBV24-1,.
CAISETGGETQYF,TGTGCCATCAGTGAGACTGGTGGGGAGACCCAGTACTTC,.,TRBJ2-5,TRBV10-3,.
CASSLLGRNEKLFF,TGTGCCAGCAGCCTCCTAGGCCGTAATGAAAAACTGTTTTTT,few,TRBJ1-4,TRBV7-9,.
CASSQGIVKDGYMTYGYTF,TGCGCCAGCAGCCAAGGTATCGTGAAGGATGGATATATGACCTATGGCTACACCTTC,few,TRBJ1-2,TRBV4-1,.
CASSYGGTGTGGPTEAFF,TGTGCCAGCAGTTACGGCGGGACCGGGACAGGGGGACCCACTGAAGCTTTCTTT,few,TRBJ1-1,TRBV6-5,TRBD1
CSATAGTFYEQYF,TGCAGTGCGACCGCCGGGACCTTCTACGAGCAGTACTTC,few,TRBJ2-7,TRBV20-1,.
CASSPEGAAAYNEQFF,TGTGCCAGCAGCCCCGAGGGGGCAGCCGCCTACAATGAGCAGTTCTTC,.,TRBJ2-1,TRBV6-2/TRBV6-3,TRBD1
CATYGTTRDTQYF,TGTGCCACGTACGGGACTACGAGAGATACGCAGTATTTT,few,TRBJ2-3,TRBV10-3,TRBD2
CASSGTTEAFF,TGTGCCAGCAGCGGGACAACTGAAGCTTTCTTT,few,TRBJ1-1,TRBV4-2,.
CASSWTSGGAGANVLTF,TGTGCCAGCAGCTGGACTAGCGGGGGGGCTGGGGCCAACGTCCTGACTTTC,few,TRBJ2-6,TRBV7-2,TRBD2
CASSQDPVGGTTDTQYF,TGCGCCAGCAGCCAAGATCCGGTGGGGGGGACCACAGATACGCAGTATTTT,many,TRBJ2-3,TRBV4-3,TRBD2
CASSRGRGGSYNEQFF,TGTGCCAGCAGTCGGGGACGGGGGGGCTCCTACAATGAGCAGTTCTTC,.,TRBJ2-1,TRBV12-3/TRBV12-4,TRBD2
CASSLQQGAEVF,TGCGCCAGCAGCCTCCAACAGGGGGCCGAGGTCTTT,many,TRBJ1-1,TRBV4-1,TRBD1
CASSRFTTNEKLFF,TGTGCCAGTAGTAGATTTACAACTAATGAAAAACTGTTTTTT,.,TRBJ1-4,TRBV19,.